This is a list of T cell receptor beta chains from one sample in a study of vaccination effects on CD4 cells after COVID-19. Which antigens these TCRs recognize remains unknown. The protocol was immunoSEQ multiplex PCR, while the TCRdb copy is restricted to in-frame clones and leaves out a portion. This table holds tens of thousands of clones, around 69% found once. The sample here was CD4+ T cells from PBMCs cultured with HCoV-229E spike peptides, taken after COVID-19 vaccination. The receptors stem from a human donor who received a COVID-19 vaccine. The CDR3 runs from the conserved cysteine through the conserved F or W. A D gene is named only where the DNA matches it firmly. Clone size is shown for a subset of rows, as once, few, many or a class of expanded clone.

J gene: TRBJ2-3; clone size: few; D gene: -; V gene: TRBV5-6; CDR3 protein: CASSLKGEDTQYF; CDR3 DNA: TGTGCCAGCAGCTTGAAGGGGGAAGATACGCAGTATTTT
J gene: TRBJ1-2; clone size: -; D gene: -; V gene: TRBV5-4; CDR3 protein: CASSSGDTTYGYTF; CDR3 DNA: TGTGCCAGCAGCTCGGGGGACACAACCTATGGCTACACCTTC
J gene: TRBJ2-3; clone size: -; D gene: -; V gene: TRBV11-2; CDR3 protein: CASSPSASSTDTQYF; CDR3 DNA: TGTGCCAGCAGCCCAAGCGCATCTAGCACAGATACGCAGTATTTT
J gene: TRBJ2-3; clone size: -; D gene: -; V gene: TRBV9; CDR3 protein: CASSVAPGAGTDTQYF; CDR3 DNA: TGTGCCAGCAGCGTAGCTCCGGGGGCGGGCACAGATACGCAGTATTTT
J gene: TRBJ2-2; clone size: -; D gene: -; V gene: TRBV30; CDR3 protein: CASPTPSGAGELFF; CDR3 DNA: TGTGCCTCACCGACCCCTTCTGGGGCCGGGGAGCTGTTTTTT
J gene: TRBJ2-1; clone size: -; D gene: -; V gene: TRBV13; CDR3 protein: CASSFRFRDPYNEQFF; CDR3 DNA: TGTGCCAGCAGCTTTAGGTTCCGGGACCCCTACAATGAGCAGTTCTTC
J gene: TRBJ1-5; clone size: -; D gene: -; V gene: TRBV24-1; CDR3 protein: CATYPPPQQYSNQPQHF; CDR3 DNA: TGTGCCACCTACCCACCCCCTCAACAGTATAGCAATCAGCCCCAGCATTTT
J gene: TRBJ2-2; clone size: -; D gene: -; V gene: TRBV7-9; CDR3 protein: CASSLVGGSRTGELFF; CDR3 DNA: TGTGCCAGCAGCTTAGTCGGCGGGTCTCGGACCGGGGAGCTGTTTTTT
J gene: TRBJ1-1; clone size: -; D gene: -; V gene: TRBV28; CDR3 protein: CASSLVHSSLNTEAFF; CDR3 DNA: TGTGCCAGCAGTTTGGTGCACTCCAGTTTGAACACTGAAGCTTTCTTT
J gene: TRBJ2-5; clone size: few; D gene: TRBD1; V gene: TRBV6-5; CDR3 protein: CASREQGAQETQYF; CDR3 DNA: TGTGCCAGCCGGGAACAGGGGGCCCAAGAGACCCAGTACTTC
J gene: TRBJ1-1; clone size: -; D gene: -; V gene: TRBV3-1/TRBV3-2; CDR3 protein: CASSLTSGAGEAFF; CDR3 DNA: TGTGCCAGCAGCCTCACATCAGGGGCGGGTGAAGCTTTCTTT
J gene: TRBJ1-1; clone size: -; D gene: -; V gene: TRBV30; CDR3 protein: CAWSSAANTEAFF; CDR3 DNA: TGTGCCTGGAGTTCAGCGGCGAACACTGAAGCTTTCTTT
J gene: TRBJ2-5; clone size: once; D gene: TRBD2; V gene: TRBV18; CDR3 protein: CASSPFITSGRSVATGETQYF; CDR3 DNA: TGTGCCAGCTCACCCTTTATCACTAGCGGGAGATCTGTCGCTACAGGGGAGACCCAGTACTTC
J gene: TRBJ1-5; clone size: -; D gene: -; V gene: TRBV15; CDR3 protein: CATSRGRQPQHF; CDR3 DNA: TGTGCCACCAGCAGGGGTAGGCAGCCCCAGCATTTT
J gene: TRBJ2-3; clone size: -; D gene: TRBD2; V gene: TRBV6-4; CDR3 protein: CASSEGSGSTDTQYF; CDR3 DNA: TGTGCCAGCAGTGAGGGTAGCGGGAGCACAGATACGCAGTATTTT
J gene: TRBJ2-7; clone size: -; D gene: -; V gene: TRBV12-3/TRBV12-4; CDR3 protein: CASRRDTGREQYF; CDR3 DNA: TGTGCCAGCAGAAGGGACACCGGTCGCGAGCAGTACTTC
J gene: TRBJ1-1; clone size: -; D gene: TRBD1; V gene: TRBV2; CDR3 protein: CASSERGLAEAFF; CDR3 DNA: TGTGCCAGCAGTGAAAGGGGGCTGGCTGAAGCTTTCTTT
J gene: TRBJ2-3; clone size: -; D gene: -; V gene: TRBV5-1; CDR3 protein: CASSLGNSGTDTQYF; CDR3 DNA: TGCGCCAGCAGCTTGGGGAATTCGGGAACAGATACGCAGTATTTT
J gene: TRBJ2-1; clone size: -; D gene: TRBD2; V gene: TRBV4-1; CDR3 protein: CASSHVGLAGGLVVNEQFF; CDR3 DNA: TGCGCCAGCAGCCATGTAGGACTAGCGGGGGGGCTTGTGGTCAATGAGCAGTTCTTC
J gene: TRBJ2-5; clone size: -; D gene: TRBD2; V gene: TRBV4-1; CDR3 protein: CASSQGGVETQYF; CDR3 DNA: TGCGCCAGCAGCCAGGGAGGGGTGGAGACCCAGTACTTC
J gene: TRBJ2-2; clone size: -; D gene: -; V gene: TRBV14; CDR3 protein: CASSQGLYQQNTGELFF; CDR3 DNA: TGTGCCAGCAGCCAAGGTCTTTATCAGCAGAACACCGGGGAGCTGTTTTTT
J gene: TRBJ1-2; clone size: -; D gene: TRBD1; V gene: TRBV11-2; CDR3 protein: CASSSGQGSSYYGYTF; CDR3 DNA: TGTGCCAGCAGCTCCGGACAGGGGTCTTCTTACTATGGCTACACCTTC
J gene: TRBJ2-7; clone size: few; D gene: -; V gene: TRBV5-1; CDR3 protein: CASGGQSTYEQYF; CDR3 DNA: TGCGCCAGCGGGGGGCAGTCAACCTACGAGCAGTACTTC
J gene: TRBJ2-1; clone size: -; D gene: TRBD2; V gene: TRBV30; CDR3 protein: CAWSELGASGGAGFF; CDR3 DNA: TGTGCCTGGAGTGAATTGGGCGCTAGCGGGGGGGCGGGGTTCTTC